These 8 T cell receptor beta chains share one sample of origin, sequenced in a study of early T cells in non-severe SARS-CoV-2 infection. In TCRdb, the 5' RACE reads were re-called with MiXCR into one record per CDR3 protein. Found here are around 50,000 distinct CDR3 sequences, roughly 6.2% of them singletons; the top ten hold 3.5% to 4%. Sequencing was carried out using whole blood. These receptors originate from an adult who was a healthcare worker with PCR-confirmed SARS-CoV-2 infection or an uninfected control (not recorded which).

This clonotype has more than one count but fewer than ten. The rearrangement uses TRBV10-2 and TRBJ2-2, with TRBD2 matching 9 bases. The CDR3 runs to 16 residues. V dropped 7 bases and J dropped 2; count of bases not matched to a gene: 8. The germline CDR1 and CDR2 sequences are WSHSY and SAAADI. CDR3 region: CASNSGGLINTGELFF. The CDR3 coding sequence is TGCGCCAGCAATAGCGGGGGATTAATTAACACCGGGGAGCTGTTTTTT.

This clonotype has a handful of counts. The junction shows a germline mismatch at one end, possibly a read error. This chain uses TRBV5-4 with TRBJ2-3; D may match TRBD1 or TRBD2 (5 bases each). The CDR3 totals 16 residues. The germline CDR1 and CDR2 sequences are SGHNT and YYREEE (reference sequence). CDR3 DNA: TGTGCCAGCAGCCACCCGCCGGGACCCTACACAGATACGCGGTATTTT. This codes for CASSHPPGPYTDTRYF.

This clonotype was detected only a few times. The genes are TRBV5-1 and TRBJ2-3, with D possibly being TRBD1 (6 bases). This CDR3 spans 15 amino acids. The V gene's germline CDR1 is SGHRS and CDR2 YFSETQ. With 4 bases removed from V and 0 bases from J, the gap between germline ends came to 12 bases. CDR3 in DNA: TGCGCCAGCAGCCCCTGGACAGCCAGCACAGATACGCAGTATTTT. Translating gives CASSPWTASTDTQYF.

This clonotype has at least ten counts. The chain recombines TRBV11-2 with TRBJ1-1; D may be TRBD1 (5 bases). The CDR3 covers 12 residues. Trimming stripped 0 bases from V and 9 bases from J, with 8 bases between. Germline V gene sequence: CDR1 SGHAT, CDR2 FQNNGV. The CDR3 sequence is CASSLDGGKAFF. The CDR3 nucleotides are TGTGCCAGCAGCTTAGACGGGGGTAAAGCTTTCTTT.

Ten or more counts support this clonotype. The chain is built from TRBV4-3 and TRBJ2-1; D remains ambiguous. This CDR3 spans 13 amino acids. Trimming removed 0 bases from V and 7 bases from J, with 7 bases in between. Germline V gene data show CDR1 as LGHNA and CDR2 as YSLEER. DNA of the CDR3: TGCGCCAGCAGCCAAGAGGGATGGAATGAGCAGTTCTTC. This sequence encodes CASSQEGWNEQFF.

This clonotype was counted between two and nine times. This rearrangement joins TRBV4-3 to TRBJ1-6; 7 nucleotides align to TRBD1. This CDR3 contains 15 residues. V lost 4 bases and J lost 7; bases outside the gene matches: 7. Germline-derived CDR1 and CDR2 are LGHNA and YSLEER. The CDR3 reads CASSRMTQGNSPLHF. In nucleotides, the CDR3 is TGCGCCAGCAGCCGGATGACACAGGGGAATTCACCCCTCCACTTT.

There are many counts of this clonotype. Written as DNA, the CDR3 is TGCAGTGCTCCCGTCAGAGGACTCCCAGTTTTTGCCTACAATGAGCAGTTCTTC. Protein sequence: CSAPVRGLPVFAYNEQFF. The chain has TRBV20-1 and TRBJ2-1; the D gene is possibly TRBD2 (5 bases). V was cut by 5 bases and J by 2 bases, with 25 bases left in between. This CDR3 spans 18 amino acids. In germline, CDR1 is DFQATT, CDR2 SNEGSKA (reference sequence).

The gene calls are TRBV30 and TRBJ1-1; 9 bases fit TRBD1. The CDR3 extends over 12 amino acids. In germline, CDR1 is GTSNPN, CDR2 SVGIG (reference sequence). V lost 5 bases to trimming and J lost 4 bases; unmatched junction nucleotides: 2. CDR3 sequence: CAWETGGTEAFF. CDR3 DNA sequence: TGTGCCTGGGAGACAGGGGGCACTGAAGCTTTCTTT.